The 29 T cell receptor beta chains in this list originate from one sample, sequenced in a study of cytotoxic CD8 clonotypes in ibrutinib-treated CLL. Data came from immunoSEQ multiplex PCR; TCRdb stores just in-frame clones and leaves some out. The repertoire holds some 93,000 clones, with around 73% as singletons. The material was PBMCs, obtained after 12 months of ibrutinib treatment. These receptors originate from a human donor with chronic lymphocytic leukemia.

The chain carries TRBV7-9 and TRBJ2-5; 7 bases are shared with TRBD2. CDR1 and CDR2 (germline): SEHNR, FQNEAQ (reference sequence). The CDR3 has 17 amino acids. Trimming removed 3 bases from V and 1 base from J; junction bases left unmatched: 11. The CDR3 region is CASSFRGGPLTQETQYF. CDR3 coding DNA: TGTGCCAGCAGCTTCCGCGGGGGACCCCTAACCCAAGAGACCCAGTACTTC.

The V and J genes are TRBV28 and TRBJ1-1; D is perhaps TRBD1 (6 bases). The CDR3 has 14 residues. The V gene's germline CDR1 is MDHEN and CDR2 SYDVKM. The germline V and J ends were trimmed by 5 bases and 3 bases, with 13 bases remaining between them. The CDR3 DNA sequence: TGTGCCAGCAGTCTCACCCGACAGGACACTGAAGCTTTCTTT. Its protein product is CASSLTRQDTEAFF.

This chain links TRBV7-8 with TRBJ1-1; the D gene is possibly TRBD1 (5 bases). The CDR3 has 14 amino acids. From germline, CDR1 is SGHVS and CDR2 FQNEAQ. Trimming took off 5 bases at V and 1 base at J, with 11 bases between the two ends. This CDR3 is CASSTGTANTEAFF. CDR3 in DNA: TGTGCCAGCAGCACCGGGACGGCGAACACTGAAGCTTTCTTT. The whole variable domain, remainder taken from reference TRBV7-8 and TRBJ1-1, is GAGVSQSPRYKVAKRGQDVALRCDPISGHVSLFWYQQALGQGPEFLTYFQNEAQLDKSGLPSDRFFAERPEGSVSTLKIQRTQQEDSAVYLCASSTGTANTEAFFGQGTRLTVV.

The CDR3 DNA is TGTGCCAGCTCACCACGGACTAGCGGGGGTACCTACGAGCAGTACTTC. Protein sequence: CASSPRTSGGTYEQYF. The rearrangement links TRBV18 to TRBJ2-7; 13 bases fit TRBD2. The CDR3 is 16 amino acids. Germline V gives CDR1 KGHSH, CDR2 LQKENI. Trimming removed 1 base from V and 2 bases from J; junction bases left unmatched: 2. Full variable domain (remainder filled in from reference TRBV18 and TRBJ2-7): NAGVMQNPRHLVRRRGQEARLRCSPMKGHSHVYWYRQLPEEGLKFMVYLQKENIIDESGMPKERFSAEFPKEGPSILRIQQVVRGDSAAYFCASSPRTSGGTYEQYFGPGTRLTVT.

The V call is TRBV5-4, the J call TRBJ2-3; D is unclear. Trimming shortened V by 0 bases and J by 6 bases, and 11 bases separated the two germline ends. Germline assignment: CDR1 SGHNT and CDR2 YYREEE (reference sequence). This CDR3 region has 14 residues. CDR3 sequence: CASSLVTTGDTQYF. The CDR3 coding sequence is TGTGCCAGCAGCTTGGTAACAACCGGGGATACGCAGTATTTT.

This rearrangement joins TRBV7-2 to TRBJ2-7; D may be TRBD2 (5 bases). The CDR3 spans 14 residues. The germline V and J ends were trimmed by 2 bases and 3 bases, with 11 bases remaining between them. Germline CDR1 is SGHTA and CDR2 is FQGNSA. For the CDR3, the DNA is TGTGCCAGCAGCTTAAAAAGCGGTCTCTACGAGCAGTACTTC. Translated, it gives CASSLKSGLYEQYF. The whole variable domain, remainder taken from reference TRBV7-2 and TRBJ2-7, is GAGVSQSPSNKVTEKGKDVELRCDPISGHTALYWYRQSLGQGLEFLIYFQGNSAPDKSGLPSDRFSAERTGGSVSTLTIQRTQQEDSAVYLCASSLKSGLYEQYFGPGTRLTVT.

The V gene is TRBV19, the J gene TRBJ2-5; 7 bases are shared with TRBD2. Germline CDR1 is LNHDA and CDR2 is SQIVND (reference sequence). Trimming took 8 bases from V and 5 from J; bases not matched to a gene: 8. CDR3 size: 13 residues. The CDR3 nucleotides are TGTGCCAGTCACGCCGGGGGGACGGAGACCCAGTACTTC. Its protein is CASHAGGTETQYF.

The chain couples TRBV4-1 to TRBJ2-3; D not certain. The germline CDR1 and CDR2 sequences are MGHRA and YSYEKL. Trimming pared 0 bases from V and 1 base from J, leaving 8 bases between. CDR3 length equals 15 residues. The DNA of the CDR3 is TGCGCCAGCAGCCAAGATCTGTTAGGCACAGATACGCAGTATTTT. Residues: CASSQDLLGTDTQYF.

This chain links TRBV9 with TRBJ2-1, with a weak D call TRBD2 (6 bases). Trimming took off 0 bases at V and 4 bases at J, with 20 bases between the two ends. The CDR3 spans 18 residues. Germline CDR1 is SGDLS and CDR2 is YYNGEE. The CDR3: CASSVVGDSTAGYNEQFF. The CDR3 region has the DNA TGTGCCAGCAGCGTAGTAGGGGACTCAACCGCCGGGTACAATGAGCAGTTCTTC.

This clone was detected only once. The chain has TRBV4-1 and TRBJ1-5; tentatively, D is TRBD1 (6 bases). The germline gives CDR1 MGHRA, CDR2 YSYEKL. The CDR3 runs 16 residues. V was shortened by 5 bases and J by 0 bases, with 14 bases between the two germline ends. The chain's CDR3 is CASSERQANSNQPQHF. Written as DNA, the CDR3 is TGCGCCAGCAGCGAAAGACAGGCAAATAGCAATCAGCCCCAGCATTTT.

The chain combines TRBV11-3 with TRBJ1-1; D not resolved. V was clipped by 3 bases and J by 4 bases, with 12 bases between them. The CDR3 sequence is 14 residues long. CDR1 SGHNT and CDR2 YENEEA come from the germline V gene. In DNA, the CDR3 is TGTGCCAGCAGCTTGGAAAGGGCGGCCACTGAAGCTTTCTTT. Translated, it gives CASSLERAATEAFF.

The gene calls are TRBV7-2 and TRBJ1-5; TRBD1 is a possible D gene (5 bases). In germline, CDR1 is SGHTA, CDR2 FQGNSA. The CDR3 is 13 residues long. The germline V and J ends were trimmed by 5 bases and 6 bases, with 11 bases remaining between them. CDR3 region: CASSLRVGQPQHF. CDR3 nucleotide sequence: TGTGCCAGCAGCCTCAGGGTGGGTCAGCCCCAGCATTTT.

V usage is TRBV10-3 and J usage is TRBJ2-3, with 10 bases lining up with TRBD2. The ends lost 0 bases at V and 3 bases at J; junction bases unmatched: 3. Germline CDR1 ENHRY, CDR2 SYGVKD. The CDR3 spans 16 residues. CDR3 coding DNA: TGTGCCATCAGTGAGTCGGTAGCGGGGGGAACAGATACGCAGTATTTT. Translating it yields CAISESVAGGTDTQYF.

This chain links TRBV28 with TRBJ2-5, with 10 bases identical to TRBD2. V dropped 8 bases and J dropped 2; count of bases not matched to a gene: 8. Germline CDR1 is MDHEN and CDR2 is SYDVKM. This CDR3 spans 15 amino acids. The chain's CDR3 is CASGRLAGGQETQYF. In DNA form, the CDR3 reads TGTGCCAGCGGAAGGTTAGCGGGGGGACAAGAGACCCAGTACTTC.

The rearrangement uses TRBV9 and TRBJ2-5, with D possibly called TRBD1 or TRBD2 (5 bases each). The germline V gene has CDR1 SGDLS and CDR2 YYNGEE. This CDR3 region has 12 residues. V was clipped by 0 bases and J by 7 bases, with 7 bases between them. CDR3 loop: CASSVDGGTQYF. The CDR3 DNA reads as TGTGCCAGCAGCGTAGATGGGGGGACCCAGTACTTC.

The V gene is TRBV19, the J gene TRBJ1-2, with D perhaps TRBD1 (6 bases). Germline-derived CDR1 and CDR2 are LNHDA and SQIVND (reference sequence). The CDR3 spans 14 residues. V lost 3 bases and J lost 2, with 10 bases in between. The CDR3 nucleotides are TGTGCCAGTAGTATCCCAGGGGAGAACTATGGCTACACCTTC. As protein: CASSIPGENYGYTF.

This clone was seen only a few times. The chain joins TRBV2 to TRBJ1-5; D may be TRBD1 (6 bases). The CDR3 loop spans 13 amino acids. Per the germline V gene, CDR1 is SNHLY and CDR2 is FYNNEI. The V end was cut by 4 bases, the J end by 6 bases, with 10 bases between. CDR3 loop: CASSVEGGQPQHF. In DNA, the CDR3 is TGTGCCAGCAGTGTGGAGGGGGGTCAGCCCCAGCATTTT.

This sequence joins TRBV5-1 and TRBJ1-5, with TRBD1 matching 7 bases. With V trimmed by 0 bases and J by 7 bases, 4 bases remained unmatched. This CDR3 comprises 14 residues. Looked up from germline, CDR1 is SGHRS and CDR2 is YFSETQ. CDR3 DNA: TGCGCCAGCAGCTTGGCAGTAGGGGGCCAGCCCCAGCATTTT. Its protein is CASSLAVGGQPQHF.

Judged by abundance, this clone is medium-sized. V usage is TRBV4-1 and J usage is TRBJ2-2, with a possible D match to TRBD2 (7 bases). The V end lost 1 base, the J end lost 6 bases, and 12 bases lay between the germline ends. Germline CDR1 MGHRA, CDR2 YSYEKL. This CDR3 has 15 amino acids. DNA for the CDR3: TGCGCCAGCAGCCAAGTTTCGGGGGGCCCCGGGGAGCTGTTTTTT. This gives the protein CASSQVSGGPGELFF.

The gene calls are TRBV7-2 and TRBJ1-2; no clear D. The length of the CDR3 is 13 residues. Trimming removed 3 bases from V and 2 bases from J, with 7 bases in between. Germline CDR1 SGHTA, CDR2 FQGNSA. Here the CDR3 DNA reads TGTGCCAGCAGCTTCGAAGGGAACTATGGCTACACCTTC. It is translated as CASSFEGNYGYTF.

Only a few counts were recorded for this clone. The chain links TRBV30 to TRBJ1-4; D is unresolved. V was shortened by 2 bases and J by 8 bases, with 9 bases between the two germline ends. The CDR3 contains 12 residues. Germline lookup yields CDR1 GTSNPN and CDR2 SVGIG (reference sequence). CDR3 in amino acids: CAWSTPLEKLFF. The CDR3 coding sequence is TGTGCCTGGAGTACTCCGCTGGAAAAACTGTTTTTT. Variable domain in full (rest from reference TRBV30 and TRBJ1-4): SQTIHQWPATLVQPVGSPLSLECTVEGTSNPNLYWYRQAAGRGLQLLFYSVGIGQISSEVPQNLSASRPQDRQFILSSKKLLLSDSGFYLCAWSTPLEKLFFGSGTQLSVL.

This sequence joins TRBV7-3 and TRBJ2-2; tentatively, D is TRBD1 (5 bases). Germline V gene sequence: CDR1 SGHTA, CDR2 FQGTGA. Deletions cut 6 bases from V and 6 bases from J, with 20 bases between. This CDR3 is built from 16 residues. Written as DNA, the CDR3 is TGTGCCAGCAGAAGTACAGGTTCCCTTGAGTCCGGGGAGCTGTTTTTT. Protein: CASRSTGSLESGELFF.

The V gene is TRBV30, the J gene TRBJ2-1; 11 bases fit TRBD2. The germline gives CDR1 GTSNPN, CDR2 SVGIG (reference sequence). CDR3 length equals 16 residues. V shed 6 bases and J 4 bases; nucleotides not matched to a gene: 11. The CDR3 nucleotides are TGTGCCTGCCAAGTGCAGCTAGCGGGGGGATACAATGAGCAGTTCTTC. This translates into CACQVQLAGGYNEQFF. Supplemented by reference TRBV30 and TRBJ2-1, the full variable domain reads SQTIHQWPATLVQPVGSPLSLECTVEGTSNPNLYWYRQAAGRGLQLLFYSVGIGQISSEVPQNLSASRPQDRQFILSSKKLLLSDSGFYLCACQVQLAGGYNEQFFGPGTRLTVL.

The CDR3 loop is CASSLDRGGYGYTF. CDR3 coding DNA: TGTGCCAGCAGCTTAGACAGGGGAGGCTATGGCTACACCTTC. The chain couples TRBV9 to TRBJ1-2, with TRBD1 identical over 8 bases. The CDR3 length is 14 residues. Germline loops: CDR1 SGDLS, CDR2 YYNGEE. J gave up 4 bases and V 4 bases, and 6 bases lay outside the gene matches.

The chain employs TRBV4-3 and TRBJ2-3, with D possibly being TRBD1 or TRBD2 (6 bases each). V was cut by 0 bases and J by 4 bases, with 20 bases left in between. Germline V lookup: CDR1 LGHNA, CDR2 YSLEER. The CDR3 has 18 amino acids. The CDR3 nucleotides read TGCGCCAGCAGCCAAGAACCCTCACCTAAGGGGGGATCAGATACGCAGTATTTT. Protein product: CASSQEPSPKGGSDTQYF.

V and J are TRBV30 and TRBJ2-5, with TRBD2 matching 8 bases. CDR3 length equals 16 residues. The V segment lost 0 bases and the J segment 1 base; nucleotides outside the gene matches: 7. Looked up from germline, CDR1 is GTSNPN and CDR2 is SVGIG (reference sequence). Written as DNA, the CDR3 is TGTGCCTGGAGTGTAAATTCCGGGGGGGGCCAAGAGACCCAGTACTTC. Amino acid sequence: CAWSVNSGGGQETQYF.

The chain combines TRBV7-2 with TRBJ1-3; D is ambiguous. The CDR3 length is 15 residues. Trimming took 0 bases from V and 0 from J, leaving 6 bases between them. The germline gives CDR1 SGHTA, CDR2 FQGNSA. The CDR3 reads CASSLAGISGNTIYF. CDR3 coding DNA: TGTGCCAGCAGCTTAGCAGGGATCTCTGGAAACACCATATATTTT.

This CDR3 reads CASSLQPTGTGNTIYF. The CDR3 DNA is TGTGCCAGCTCACTCCAGCCGACAGGGACTGGAAACACCATATATTTT. The chain has TRBV18 and TRBJ1-3; TRBD1 aligns across 7 bases. CDR3 length: 16 amino acids. Germline V gene sequence: CDR1 KGHSH, CDR2 LQKENI. V lost 4 bases and J lost 2; bases outside the gene matches: 8.

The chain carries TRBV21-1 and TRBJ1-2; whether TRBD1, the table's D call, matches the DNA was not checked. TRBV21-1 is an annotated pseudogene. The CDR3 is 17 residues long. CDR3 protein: CASSVGTGGIREYGYTF. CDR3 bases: TGTGCCAGCAGCGTCGGGACAGGGGGCATAAGGGAATATGGCTACACCTTC.